This T cell receptor beta chain is from a study of post-analysis software for immune sequencing data. Overall study results and limits: Patients carried five TRBV segments more frequently than controls did, and TRBV5-6, TRBV5-1 and TRBV20-1 were among them.

For this clonotype: Antigen: not known.

Deletions cut 5 bases from V and 5 bases from J, with 11 bases between. Germline assignment: CDR1 SGHVS and CDR2 FQNEAQ. This CDR3 is 13 amino acids long. Unique-molecular-identifier-tagged TCR beta cDNA libraries were used. TCRdb ran MiXCR on the PCR reads and lists one entry per CDR3 protein. Among some 190,000 distinct CDR3 sequences listed, around 30% were seen once. The sequencing input was blood. The J gene is TRBJ2-3, the V gene TRBV7-8; no reliable D call. This TCR was recovered from a girl younger than 18 with multiple sclerosis. CDR3 sequence reads: CASSLLSLDTQYF. The CDR3 DNA sequence: TGTGCCAGCAGCCTACTCAGCTTAGATACGCAGTATTTT.